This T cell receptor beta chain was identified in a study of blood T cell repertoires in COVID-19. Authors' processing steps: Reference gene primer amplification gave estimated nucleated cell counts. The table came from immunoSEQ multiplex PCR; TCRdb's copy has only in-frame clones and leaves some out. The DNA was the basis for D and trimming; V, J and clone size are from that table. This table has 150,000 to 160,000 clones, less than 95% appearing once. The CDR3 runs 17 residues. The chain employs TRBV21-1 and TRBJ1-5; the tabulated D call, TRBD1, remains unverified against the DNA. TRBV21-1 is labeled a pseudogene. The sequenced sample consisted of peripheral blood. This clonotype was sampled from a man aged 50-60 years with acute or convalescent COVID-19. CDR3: CASMVAPIQGPDQPQHF. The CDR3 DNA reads TGTGCCAGCATGGTTGCTCCAATACAGGGGCCCGATCAGCCCCAGCATTTT.